Below, 9 T cell receptor beta chains from the same sample are listed, as sequenced in a study of shared clonotypes between healthy human individuals. Sequencing used immunoSEQ multiplex PCR; TCRdb keeps in-frame clones, though not all of them. The table records about 2.3 million clones, 85% to 95% of them present only once. The sample comprised naive CD4+ T cells from PBMCs. The sample's subset: CD45RA+ positively selected. The receptors come from a man aged 18 to 30 in good health. Some clones in this sample may be carry-over from other donors' samples.

This chain joins TRBV7-9 and TRBJ1-3; D possibly corresponds to TRBD1 (6 bases). Germline V gene lookup returns CDR1 SEHNR and CDR2 FQNEAQ (reference sequence). The ends were cut back, 2 bases at V and 4 bases at J, with 15 bases in the middle. There are 16 residues in the CDR3. The CDR3 here is CASSLTGKASGNTIYF. The CDR3 region has the DNA TGTGCCAGCAGCTTAACAGGGAAGGCTTCCGGAAACACCATATATTTT. The full variable domain, with the rest looked up from reference TRBV7-9 and TRBJ1-3, is DTGVSQNPRHKITKRGQNVTFRCDPISEHNRLYWYRQTLGQGPEFLTYFQNEAQLEKSRLLSDRFSAERPKGSFSTLEIQRTEQGDSAMYLCASSLTGKASGNTIYFGEGSWLTVV.

This clone turned up a few times. This chain links TRBV18 with TRBJ1-1, with D hard to call. V gave up 5 bases and J gave up 1 base, with 14 bases separating them. CDR1 and CDR2 from the germline V gene are KGHSH and LQKENI. This CDR3 has 15 residues. The CDR3 here is CASSAYTARNTEAFF. The CDR3 DNA is TGTGCCAGCTCAGCATATACAGCAAGGAACACTGAAGCTTTCTTT.

This clone was found once. The J gene is TRBJ1-5, the V gene TRBV7-8; D is unresolved. This CDR3 is 16 amino acids long. The ends were cut back, 0 bases at V and 2 bases at J, with 11 bases in the middle. CDR1 is SGHVS and CDR2 is FQNEAQ in the germline V gene. CDR3 nucleotides: TGTGCCAGCAGCTTAGCCCCCCGGGAGCGCAATCAGCCCCAGCATTTT. Translation: CASSLAPRERNQPQHF.

The sample holds a few counts of this clone. The same CDR3 arises from other DNA sequences in this sample as well. CDR3 sequence (DNA): TGTGCCAGTAGCCTAAGGGCCAATCAGCCCCAGCATTTT. Its translation is CASSLRANQPQHF. The chain employs TRBV19 and TRBJ1-5, with D hard to call. CDR3 length: 13 amino acids. Looked up from germline, CDR1 is LNHDA and CDR2 is SQIVND (reference sequence). Trimming took off 6 bases at V and 3 bases at J, with 9 bases between the two ends. The full variable domain, completed using reference TRBV19 and TRBJ1-5, is DGGITQSPKYLFRKEGQNVTLSCEQNLNHDAMYWYRQDPGQGLRLIYYSQIVNDFQKGDIAEGYSVSREKKESFPLTVTSAQKNPTAFYLCASSLRANQPQHFGDGTRLSIL.

V usage is TRBV7-2 and J usage is TRBJ2-2; D remains unclear. V was trimmed by 3 bases and J by 0 bases, leaving 8 bases between them. The CDR3 loop spans 15 amino acids. CDR1 and CDR2 (germline): SGHTA, FQGNSA. The CDR3 nucleotides are TGTGCCAGCAGCTTTAACCAGGCGAACACCGGGGAGCTGTTTTTT. Protein sequence: CASSFNQANTGELFF. The variable domain in full, with the rest retrieved from reference TRBV7-2 and TRBJ2-2, is GAGVSQSPSNKVTEKGKDVELRCDPISGHTALYWYRQSLGQGLEFLIYFQGNSAPDKSGLPSDRFSAERTGGSVSTLTIQRTQQEDSAVYLCASSFNQANTGELFFGEGSRLTVL.

The rearrangement links TRBV7-9 to TRBJ2-3; TRBD1 aligns across 12 bases. Trimming removed 5 bases from V and 5 bases from J; junction bases left unmatched: 11. The V gene's germline CDR1 is SEHNR and CDR2 FQNEAQ (reference sequence). This CDR3 region has 17 residues. The DNA of the CDR3 is TGTGCCAGCAGCCTTCTCCCGGGACAGGGGGCCGGAGATACGCAGTATTTT. It encodes CASSLLPGQGAGDTQYF.

This clone was counted between two and nine times. V is TRBV28 and J is TRBJ1-5; D unresolved. CDR1 MDHEN and CDR2 SYDVKM come from the germline V gene. The length of the CDR3 is 15 residues. Trimming left V 1 base short and J 7 bases short, with 14 bases between. CDR3 amino acids: CASSLYGSSTQPQHF. CDR3 sequence (DNA): TGTGCCAGCAGTTTATATGGTTCATCTACCCAGCCCCAGCATTTT. Together with reference TRBV28 and TRBJ1-5, the CDR3 gives the full variable domain: DVKVTQSSRYLVKRTGEKVFLECVQDMDHENMFWYRQDPGLGLRLIYFSYDVKMKEKGDIPEGYSVSREKKERFSLILESASTNQTSMYLCASSLYGSSTQPQHFGDGTRLSIL.

V and J are TRBV2 and TRBJ2-1, with 9 nucleotides matching TRBD1. The CDR3 totals 13 residues. Germline V gene data show CDR1 as SNHLY and CDR2 as FYNNEI. J lost 8 bases, V lost 8 bases, and 7 bases had no gene match. The CDR3, as DNA: TGTGCCAGCGCGTTGGGACAGGGAGATGAGCAGTTCTTC. It yields the protein CASALGQGDEQFF.

CDR3 bases: TGCGCCAGCAGCCAAGGAGGACAGGTTAATCAGCCCCAGCATTTT. Translation: CASSQGGQVNQPQHF. V usage is TRBV4-1 and J usage is TRBJ1-5, with 7 nucleotides matching TRBD1. This CDR3 comprises 15 residues. J lost 4 bases, V lost 1 base, and 4 bases had no gene match. The germline V gene encodes CDR1 MGHRA and CDR2 YSYEKL.